Included here is one T cell receptor beta chain sequence, with context. Clones were sequenced by immunoSEQ multiplex PCR, and TCRdb holds only the in-frame ones, with some missing. The data contain about 14,000 clones, roughly three quarters of them singletons. This specimen comes from a study of technical replicates of blood from a few donors. This CDR3 has 16 residues. CDR1 is LNHDA and CDR2 is SQIVND in the germline V gene (reference sequence). The V segment lost 4 bases and the J segment 0 bases; nucleotides outside the gene matches: 4. Material: PBMCs. The sequence derives from a human donor in good health. The chain combines TRBV19 with TRBJ2-7, with TRBD2 identical over 12 bases. This chain's CDR3 is CASSSLAGGSSYEQYF. The CDR3 DNA follows: TGTGCCAGTAGTAGTCTAGCGGGAGGGTCCTCCTACGAGCAGTACTTC.